Presented here are 17 T cell receptor beta chains from one specimen sequenced in a study of glioma-infiltrating T cells after dendritic cell vaccination. The time point was: after dendritic cell vaccination, including at tumor progression/relapse. Assay: immunoSEQ multiplex PCR; the TCRdb copy retains only in-frame clones and omits some. The sample lists around 87,000 clones; roughly 80% were seen once. Here the sequenced sample was blood, taken after dendritic cell vaccination. The receptors shown here come from a human donor with glioblastoma.

The chain is built from TRBV29-1 and TRBJ2-3; 7 nucleotides align to TRBD1. The CDR3 runs 14 residues. V shed 0 bases, J shed 2 bases, and the junction held 2 bases outside the gene matches. Germline assignment: CDR1 SQVTM and CDR2 ANQGSEA. CDR3 nucleotide sequence: TGCAGCGTTGAAGACAGGGGGATCACAGATACGCAGTATTTT. This sequence encodes CSVEDRGITDTQYF.

The chain links TRBV19 to TRBJ1-1, with 7 nucleotides matching TRBD1. CDR3 length equals 13 residues. Germline CDR1 and CDR2: LNHDA and SQIVND (reference sequence). J was trimmed by 1 base and V by 9 bases; bases with no gene match: 5. CDR3 nucleotide sequence: TGTGCCAGCCTCGGACAGGCGAACACTGAAGCTTTCTTT. Protein sequence: CASLGQANTEAFF.

The chain employs TRBV28 and TRBJ1-2; TRBD1 is a possible D gene (5 bases). Trimming removed 10 bases from V and 5 bases from J, with 20 bases in between. The CDR3 is made up of 14 amino acids. Germline V lookup: CDR1 MDHEN, CDR2 SYDVKM. The CDR3 is CATDGAQAGYGYTF. The CDR3 DNA sequence: TGTGCCACCGACGGGGCGCAGGCGGGATATGGCTACACCTTC.

The chain joins TRBV4-2 to TRBJ2-2, with 10 positions matching TRBD1. This CDR3 has 16 residues. Germline V lookup: CDR1 LGHNA, CDR2 YNFKEQ. The V and J ends lost 4 bases and 1 base, in that order; junction bases with no gene match: 3. Written as DNA, the CDR3 is TGTGCCAGCAGCCTCGGACAGGGGGAGAACACCGGGGAGCTGTTTTTT. Translated, it gives CASSLGQGENTGELFF.

The V call is TRBV6-5, the J call TRBJ2-1; 10 bases are shared with TRBD2. From germline, CDR1 is MNHEY and CDR2 SVGAGI. J was trimmed by 4 bases and V by 5 bases; bases with no gene match: 5. This CDR3 is 15 amino acids long. The DNA for the CDR3 is TGTGCCAGCAGTCATAGCGGGGGGACTTACAATGAGCAGTTCTTC. Translating gives CASSHSGGTYNEQFF.

The genes are TRBV7-6 and TRBJ2-2, with D possibly TRBD1 on 5 matching bases. The CDR3 runs to 16 residues. In germline, CDR1 is SGHVS, CDR2 FNYEAQ. V lost 6 bases and J lost 1, with 15 bases in between. CDR3 nucleotides: TGTGCCAGCAGTGAATTAACCGGACAGAACACCGGGGAGCTGTTTTTT. Translating it yields CASSELTGQNTGELFF. The full variable domain, in which reference TRBV7-6 and TRBJ2-2 provide the parts outside the CDR3, is GAGVSQSPRYKVTKRGQDVALRCDPISGHVSLYWYRQALGQGPEFLTYFNYEAQQDKSGLPNDRFSAERPEGSISTLTIQRTEQRDSAMYRCASSELTGQNTGELFFGEGSRLTVL.

The chain links TRBV19 to TRBJ1-1; D is undetermined. This CDR3 is built from 16 residues. V was pared by 5 bases and J by 3 bases, with 19 bases between. Germline loops: CDR1 LNHDA, CDR2 SQIVND (reference sequence). CDR3 protein: CASSPPRSSGDTEAFF. In nucleotides, the CDR3 is TGTGCCAGTAGTCCTCCGAGGAGTTCGGGTGACACTGAAGCTTTCTTT.

This clone was found once. The chain links TRBV20-1 to TRBJ2-1; a weak D match, TRBD1 (6 bases). The germline V and J ends were trimmed by 4 bases and 8 bases, with 6 bases remaining between them. The CDR3 consists of 10 residues. Per germline, CDR1 DFQATT and CDR2 SNEGSKA (reference sequence). CDR3 amino acids: CSAKGDEQFF. The CDR3 bases are TGCAGTGCTAAGGGGGATGAGCAGTTCTTC.

The chain carries TRBV13 and TRBJ2-7, with 7 bases matching TRBD1. Germline CDR1 and CDR2: PRHDT and FYEKMQ (reference sequence). This CDR3 spans 15 amino acids. J lost 0 bases, V lost 5 bases, and 7 bases had no gene match. The CDR3 bases are TGTGCCAGCAGCATGACAGGGCCATCCTCCTACGAGCAGTACTTC. Its translation: CASSMTGPSSYEQYF.

The rearrangement links TRBV5-4 to TRBJ1-1, with 9 bases that match TRBD1. The germline V gene encodes CDR1 SGHNT and CDR2 YYREEE (reference sequence). The CDR3 runs to 15 residues. Unmatched junction bases numbered 11, after V lost 3 bases and J lost 8 bases. The CDR3: CASSSTWTGVYEAFF. CDR3 coding DNA: TGTGCCAGCAGCTCCACCTGGACAGGGGTTTACGAAGCTTTCTTT.

The chain couples TRBV27 to TRBJ1-3, with D hard to call. The CDR3 is 13 amino acids. Trimming shortened V by 6 bases and J by 0 bases, and 6 bases separated the two germline ends. Germline assignment: CDR1 MNHEY and CDR2 SMNVEV (reference sequence). DNA for the CDR3: TGTGCCAGCAGATTTCTCTCTGGAAACACCATATATTTT. It is translated as CASRFLSGNTIYF.

This rearrangement joins TRBV2 to TRBJ1-2; 7 positions match TRBD1. V was clipped by 5 bases and J by 4 bases; unmatched bases: 10. CDR3 length: 15 amino acids. Germline assignment: CDR1 SNHLY and CDR2 FYNNEI. CDR3 sequence: CASSFTGEPSYGYTF. The CDR3 nucleotides read TGTGCCAGCAGTTTCACAGGGGAGCCCTCCTATGGCTACACCTTC.

V gene TRBV18 combines with J gene TRBJ1-4; D may be TRBD1 (5 bases). The CDR3 runs to 12 residues. Germline CDR1 KGHSH, CDR2 LQKENI. V was shortened by 3 bases and J by 14 bases, with 13 bases between the two germline ends. The CDR3 bases are TGTGCCAGCTCACCTCCGGGGGGGTACCTGTTTTTT. It is translated as CASSPPGGYLFF.

The rearrangement joins TRBV27 to TRBJ2-7, with 8 positions matching TRBD2. Germline trimming cut 8 bases from V and 6 bases from J; bases unmatched to any gene: 15. The CDR3 has 15 amino acids. Looked up from germline, CDR1 is MNHEY and CDR2 is SMNVEV (reference sequence). The CDR3 protein is CASRGQSGGPSEQYF. The CDR3 DNA follows: TGTGCCAGCCGGGGACAAAGCGGGGGCCCGTCCGAGCAGTACTTC.

This clone is medium-sized. This sequence joins TRBV7-9 and TRBJ1-5; weak D call: TRBD1 (6 bases). The CDR3 contains 17 residues. V shed 5 bases and J shed 0 bases, with 17 bases lying between them. Per the germline V gene, CDR1 is SEHNR and CDR2 is FQNEAQ (reference sequence). CDR3 nucleotide sequence: TGTGCCAGCAGCCCATTACAGGGACCCTATAGCAATCAGCCCCAGCATTTT. It codes for CASSPLQGPYSNQPQHF.

The rearrangement links TRBV6-6 to TRBJ1-3, with D perhaps TRBD1 (6 bases). Looked up from germline, CDR1 is MNHNY and CDR2 is SVGAGI (reference sequence). Trimming cost V 6 bases and J 8 bases, with 20 bases left between them. This CDR3 contains 15 residues. The CDR3 DNA is TGTGCCAGCAGCTCCCGAGGGGGTTTGAGGGACACCATATATTTT. Protein product: CASSSRGGLRDTIYF.

This clone was observed a single time. The chain links TRBV19 to TRBJ1-3, with D possibly being TRBD1 (5 bases). The V gene's germline CDR1 is LNHDA and CDR2 SQIVND (reference sequence). The V gene lost 6 bases and the J gene lost 0 bases, with 12 bases spanning the gap. This CDR3 has 15 amino acids. CDR3: CASRGGRSSGNTIYF. The CDR3 DNA reads as TGTGCCAGTAGGGGGGGACGGAGCTCTGGAAACACCATATATTTT.